Following are 26 T cell receptor beta chains from one sample sequenced in a study of shared clonotypes between healthy human individuals. Measured with immunoSEQ multiplex PCR; TCRdb has only the in-frame clones, and not every one. This table holds 2 million to 2.5 million clones, just under 95% found once. Specimen: naive CD4+ T cells from PBMCs. Described subset: CD45RA+ positively selected. These receptors were obtained from a young man in good health. Some clones in this sample may be carry-over from other donors' samples.

The CDR3 DNA reads as TGTGCCAGCAGCCCTCGCAGCGGGTCCTACAATGAGCAGTTCTTC. It codes for CASSPRSGSYNEQFF. The chain has TRBV7-3 and TRBJ2-1; a possible D gene is TRBD2 (6 bases). CDR3 length equals 15 residues. V dropped 5 bases and J dropped 1 base, with 12 bases sitting between them. Germline V gives CDR1 SGHTA, CDR2 FQGTGA.

V usage is TRBV7-9 and J usage is TRBJ2-3; D is possibly TRBD2 (5 bases). The CDR3 length is 14 residues. Deletions cut 4 bases from V and 0 bases from J, with 8 bases between. The germline gives CDR1 SEHNR, CDR2 FQNEAQ (reference sequence). The CDR3 DNA reads as TGTGCCAGCAGCTCTAGCACGAGCACAGATACGCAGTATTTT. Translating it yields CASSSSTSTDTQYF.

On this clone: The same CDR3 can be traced to other DNA sequences in this sample. The chain recombines TRBV15 with TRBJ2-7, with 10 bases aligning to TRBD2. The J segment lost 3 bases and the V segment lost 3 bases, leaving 2 bases of the junction unmatched. The V gene's germline CDR1 is LNHNV and CDR2 YYDKDF (reference sequence). CDR3 size: 14 residues. The CDR3 sequence: CATSRTSGLYEQYF. CDR3 nucleotides: TGTGCCACCAGCAGGACTAGCGGGCTCTACGAGCAGTACTTC.

The gene calls are TRBV5-1 and TRBJ1-2; D is undetermined. The CDR3 covers 13 residues. Germline lookup yields CDR1 SGHRS and CDR2 YFSETQ. The ends were cut back, 4 bases at V and 10 bases at J, with 17 bases in the middle. CDR3 protein: CASSAENKQNYTF. In DNA, the CDR3 is TGCGCCAGCAGCGCAGAAAACAAACAAAACTACACCTTC.

This clone was seen a few times. This rearrangement joins TRBV2 to TRBJ1-1, with 7 bases aligning to TRBD1. Looked up from germline, CDR1 is SNHLY and CDR2 is FYNNEI. CDR3 size: 13 residues. The V and J ends lost 5 bases and 6 bases, in that order; junction bases with no gene match: 6. The CDR3 region has the DNA TGTGCCAGCAGTTTACAGGGGATCTCTGAAGCTTTCTTT. It specifies CASSLQGISEAFF.

The chain joins TRBV2 to TRBJ2-1; TRBD1 matches 7 bases. The CDR3 is made up of 14 amino acids. V gave up 7 bases and J gave up 4 bases; unmatched junction bases: 7. CDR1 is SNHLY and CDR2 is FYNNEI in the germline V gene. The CDR3 reads CASKWGQSYNEQFF. The CDR3 DNA sequence: TGTGCCAGCAAGTGGGGACAGAGTTACAATGAGCAGTTCTTC.

The chain employs TRBV28 and TRBJ2-3; 7 bases are shared with TRBD1. This CDR3 comprises 16 residues. Trimming at V came to 3 bases and at J to 3 bases, leaving 9 bases not matched to a gene. Germline assignment: CDR1 MDHEN and CDR2 SYDVKM. CDR3 sequence (DNA): TGTGCCAGCAGTTTCCTGAAGGGGGCGGTGACAGATACGCAGTATTTT. Translated: CASSFLKGAVTDTQYF.

The V and J genes are TRBV7-2 and TRBJ2-2; D may be TRBD1 or TRBD2 (5 bases each). The germline V gene encodes CDR1 SGHTA and CDR2 FQGNSA. The CDR3 extends over 15 amino acids. V was pared by 6 bases and J by 4 bases, with 15 bases between. This CDR3 reads CASSLMGPSTGELFF. The CDR3 DNA reads TGTGCCAGCAGTCTAATGGGACCCTCCACCGGGGAGCTGTTTTTT.

V and J are TRBV7-2 and TRBJ2-7; D gene uncertain. CDR1 and CDR2 (germline): SGHTA, FQGNSA. The CDR3 is made up of 13 amino acids. Trimming left V 1 base short and J 3 bases short, with 7 bases between. The CDR3 loop reads CASSLGHYYEQYF. The CDR3 DNA is TGTGCCAGCAGCTTAGGGCACTACTACGAGCAGTACTTC.

The J gene is TRBJ2-5, the V gene TRBV29-1; D gene uncertain. V was cut by 5 bases and J by 2 bases, with 9 bases left in between. This CDR3 region has 12 residues. Germline lookup yields CDR1 SQVTM and CDR2 ANQGSEA. The CDR3 region is CSVLQPQETQYF. The CDR3 nucleotides read TGCAGCGTTCTACAGCCGCAAGAGACCCAGTACTTC. The full variable domain, completed using reference TRBV29-1 and TRBJ2-5, is SAVISQKPSRDICQRGTSLTIQCQVDSQVTMMFWYRQQPGQSLTLIATANQGSEATYESGFVIDKFPISRPNLTFSTLTVSNMSPEDSSIYLCSVLQPQETQYFGPGTRLLVL.

V is TRBV4-1 and J is TRBJ2-1, with D unclear. Trimming cost V 3 bases and J 6 bases, with 18 bases left between them. Per the germline V gene, CDR1 is MGHRA and CDR2 is YSYEKL. This CDR3 has 16 amino acids. CDR3 sequence (DNA): TGCGCCAGCAGCCACCTCCCACCAAACGAACGCAATGAGCAGTTCTTC. It codes for CASSHLPPNERNEQFF.

The CDR3 DNA is TGCGCCAGCAGCCCGGGACAGGGAGTCACTGAAGCTTTCTTT. Translating it yields CASSPGQGVTEAFF. This chain joins TRBV5-1 and TRBJ1-1, with 9 bases aligning to TRBD1. Trimming removed 4 bases from V and 4 bases from J; junction bases left unmatched: 5. The CDR3 spans 14 residues. The V gene's germline CDR1 is SGHRS and CDR2 YFSETQ.

The chain's CDR3 is CSVEDHRDRGSVNEKLFF. The DNA for the CDR3 is TGCAGCGTTGAAGATCATAGGGACAGGGGGTCGGTTAATGAAAAACTGTTTTTT. The V and J genes are TRBV29-1 and TRBJ1-4, with TRBD1 identical over 11 bases. CDR1 SQVTM and CDR2 ANQGSEA come from the germline V gene. The V gene end was trimmed by 0 bases and the J gene end by 4 bases; junction bases not matched to a gene: 10. The CDR3 is 18 amino acids.

This chain connects TRBV27 to TRBJ1-6; no clear D gene. The V end lost 5 bases, the J end lost 6 bases, and 17 bases lay between the germline ends. The germline gives CDR1 MNHEY, CDR2 SMNVEV (reference sequence). The CDR3 length is 16 residues. The CDR3 nucleotides are TGTGCCAGCAGTCCGACTGACGGTCTGCCTAATTCACCCCTCCACTTT. Translation: CASSPTDGLPNSPLHF.

As for this clone: Other nucleotide sequences from this sample produce the same CDR3. The rearrangement joins TRBV5-1 to TRBJ2-2; the D gene is possibly TRBD2 (6 bases). V was clipped by 0 bases and J by 5 bases, with 11 bases between them. The CDR3 is 15 residues long. Germline V gene data show CDR1 as SGHRS and CDR2 as YFSETQ. The DNA of the CDR3 is TGCGCCAGCAGCTTGGGCGGGACTGGGACCGGGGAGCTGTTTTTT. This sequence encodes CASSLGGTGTGELFF.

The rearrangement joins TRBV30 to TRBJ1-4; possible D gene TRBD1, 5 bases. CDR3 length equals 15 residues. CDR1 and CDR2 (germline): GTSNPN, SVGIG (reference sequence). V dropped 2 bases and J dropped 7 bases, with 17 bases sitting between them. CDR3 protein: CAWSPSGQGREKLFF. CDR3 nucleotide sequence: TGTGCCTGGAGTCCCTCGGGTCAGGGCCGTGAAAAACTGTTTTTT.

The chain is built from TRBV27 and TRBJ2-7; tentatively, D is TRBD2 (7 bases). Per germline, CDR1 MNHEY and CDR2 SMNVEV (reference sequence). Between the trimmed V and J ends, which lost 1 base and 6 bases, there was a span of 16 bases. This CDR3 contains 15 residues. The chain's CDR3 is CASSLLGGRAGEQYF. The CDR3 DNA follows: TGTGCCAGCAGTTTATTAGGGGGGAGGGCCGGCGAGCAGTACTTC.

The genes are TRBV28 and TRBJ2-7, with 8 positions matching TRBD2. With 5 bases clipped from V and 11 bases from J, the junction kept 20 bases outside the gene matches. There are 16 residues in the CDR3. Germline V lookup: CDR1 MDHEN, CDR2 SYDVKM. This CDR3 reads CASSPIQREKQGRKYF. As DNA, the CDR3 is TGTGCCAGCAGTCCCATCCAGCGGGAGAAGCAAGGCCGGAAGTACTTC.

The chain couples TRBV30 to TRBJ1-6; a weak D match, TRBD1 (5 bases). Germline CDR1 GTSNPN, CDR2 SVGIG (reference sequence). V gave up 3 bases and J gave up 0 bases, with 15 bases separating them. The CDR3 runs to 17 residues. The CDR3 DNA reads as TGTGCCTGGAGCGCGGGACGATCGAGCTCCTATAATTCACCCCTCCACTTT. Residues: CAWSAGRSSSYNSPLHF.

V usage is TRBV15 and J usage is TRBJ2-2; 9 bases map to TRBD1. The CDR3 has 19 amino acids. CDR1 and CDR2 (germline): LNHNV, YYDKDF (reference sequence). Trimming removed 6 bases from V and 5 bases from J; junction bases left unmatched: 19. CDR3 bases: TGTGCCACCAGAACCGGGTACAGGGGGCGTCTTGGTGGGACCGGGGAGCTGTTTTTT. Encoded protein: CATRTGYRGRLGGTGELFF.

This clone was seen only once. The rearrangement links TRBV2 to TRBJ1-2, with 8 bases that match TRBD1. There are 11 residues in the CDR3. Germline V gives CDR1 SNHLY, CDR2 FYNNEI. The V and J ends lost 7 bases and 12 bases, in that order; junction bases with no gene match: 7. CDR3 nucleotides: TGTGCCAGCACCGTGGGACAGGACCACACCTTC. This codes for CASTVGQDHTF.

The chain recombines TRBV21-1 with TRBJ2-7; the table's D call, TRBD2, was not checked against the DNA. TRBV21-1 is noted as a pseudogene. This CDR3 is 13 amino acids long. The CDR3 DNA sequence: TGTGCCAGCAGCAATAGTGAGGGAAACGAGCAGTACTTC. It is translated as CASSNSEGNEQYF.

The rearrangement uses TRBV28 and TRBJ2-7; TRBD2 agrees at 8 bases. The germline CDR1 and CDR2 sequences are MDHEN and SYDVKM. The CDR3 has 14 residues. J was trimmed by 4 bases and V by 6 bases; bases with no gene match: 8. CDR3 in DNA: TGTGCCAGCAGCGTCGCGGGAGGTTCGTACGAGCAGTACTTC. Its translation: CASSVAGGSYEQYF.

This clone has a handful of counts. This chain joins TRBV18 and TRBJ2-2; D is unresolved. V lost 3 bases to trimming and J lost 10 bases, with 12 bases between them. There are 13 residues in the CDR3. Germline lookup yields CDR1 KGHSH and CDR2 LQKENI. The chain's CDR3 is CASSPLLFEELFF. The CDR3 DNA reads as TGTGCCAGCTCACCGCTCCTGTTTGAGGAGCTGTTTTTT.

The chain links TRBV19 to TRBJ2-7; TRBD2 might be the D (5 bases). The length of the CDR3 is 18 residues. The V and J ends lost 6 bases and 3 bases respectively, with 27 bases between them. CDR1 and CDR2 (germline): LNHDA, SQIVND (reference sequence). The CDR3 DNA reads as TGTGCCAGTAGCCCCCGGGGATCGGGCTCCCCCATTTTCTACGAGCAGTACTTC. Protein: CASSPRGSGSPIFYEQYF.

V usage is TRBV5-1 and J usage is TRBJ2-7; D is unclear. CDR1 SGHRS and CDR2 YFSETQ come from the germline V gene. The V and J ends lost 3 bases and 7 bases respectively, with 14 bases between them. The CDR3 sequence is 13 residues long. The CDR3 protein is CASSWTRTQEQYF. In nucleotides, the CDR3 is TGCGCCAGCAGCTGGACCCGGACCCAGGAGCAGTACTTC.